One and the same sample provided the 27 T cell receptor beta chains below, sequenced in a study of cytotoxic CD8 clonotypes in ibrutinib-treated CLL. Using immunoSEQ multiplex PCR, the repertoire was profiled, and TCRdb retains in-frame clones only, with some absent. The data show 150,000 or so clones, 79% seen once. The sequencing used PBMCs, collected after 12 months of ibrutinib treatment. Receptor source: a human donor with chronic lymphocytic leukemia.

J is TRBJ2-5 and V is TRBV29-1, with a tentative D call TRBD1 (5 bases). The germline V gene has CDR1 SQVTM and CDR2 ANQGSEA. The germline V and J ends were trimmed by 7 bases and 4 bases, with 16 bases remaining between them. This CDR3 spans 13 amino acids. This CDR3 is CSARQIPPETQYF. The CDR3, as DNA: TGCAGCGCACGACAGATACCCCCAGAGACCCAGTACTTC.

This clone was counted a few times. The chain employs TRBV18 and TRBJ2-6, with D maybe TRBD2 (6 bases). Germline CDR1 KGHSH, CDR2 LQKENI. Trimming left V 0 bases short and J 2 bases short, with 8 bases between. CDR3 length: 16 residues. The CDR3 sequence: CASSPPPGAGANVLTF. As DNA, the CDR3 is TGTGCCAGCTCACCACCACCGGGAGCTGGGGCCAACGTCCTGACTTTC.

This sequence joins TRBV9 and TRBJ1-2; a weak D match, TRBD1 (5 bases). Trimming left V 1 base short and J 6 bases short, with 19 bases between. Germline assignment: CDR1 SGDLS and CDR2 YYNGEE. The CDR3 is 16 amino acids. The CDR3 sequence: CASSVTLGTYGHGYTF. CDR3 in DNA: TGTGCCAGCAGCGTAACCTTGGGGACTTACGGCCATGGCTACACCTTC.

CDR3 DNA sequence: TGTGCCAGCCCTCCTTCCCACGGTCTGAAGGACAGGGAAATGAACACTGAAGCTTTCTTT. Translation: CASPPSHGLKDREMNTEAFF. The chain is built from TRBV27 and TRBJ1-1; TRBD1 agrees at 8 bases. Trimming removed 8 bases from V and 0 bases from J; junction bases left unmatched: 23. Germline CDR1 reads MNHEY; CDR2 reads SMNVEV (reference sequence). The CDR3 has 20 residues.

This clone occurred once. CDR3 loop: CASSLGRTGYEQYF. CDR3 nucleotide sequence: TGCGCCAGCAGCTTGGGGCGTACAGGCTACGAGCAGTACTTC. The V call is TRBV5-1, the J call TRBJ2-7; D possibly corresponds to TRBD1 (5 bases). The CDR3 extends over 14 amino acids. V lost 0 bases and J lost 3, with 10 bases in between. The germline V gene encodes CDR1 SGHRS and CDR2 YFSETQ.

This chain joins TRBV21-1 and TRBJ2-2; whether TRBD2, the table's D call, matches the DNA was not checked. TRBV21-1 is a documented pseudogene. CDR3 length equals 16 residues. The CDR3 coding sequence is TGTGCCAGCAGCAAAGTCGATAGCTCGAACACCGGGGAGCTGTTTTTT. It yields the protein CASSKVDSSNTGELFF.

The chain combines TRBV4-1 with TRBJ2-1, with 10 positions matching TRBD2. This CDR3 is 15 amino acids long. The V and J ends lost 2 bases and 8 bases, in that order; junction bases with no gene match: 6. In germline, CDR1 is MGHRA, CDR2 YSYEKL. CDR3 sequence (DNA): TGCGCCAGCAGCCAACTAGCGGGAGTTGGGGATGAGCAGTTCTTC. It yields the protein CASSQLAGVGDEQFF.

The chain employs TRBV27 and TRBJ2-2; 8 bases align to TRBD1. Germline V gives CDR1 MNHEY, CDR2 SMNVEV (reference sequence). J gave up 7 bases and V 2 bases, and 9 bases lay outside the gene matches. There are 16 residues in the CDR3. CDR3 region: CASSLDRGLFGGELFF. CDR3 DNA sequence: TGTGCCAGCAGTTTAGACAGGGGTCTTTTTGGCGGGGAGCTGTTTTTT.

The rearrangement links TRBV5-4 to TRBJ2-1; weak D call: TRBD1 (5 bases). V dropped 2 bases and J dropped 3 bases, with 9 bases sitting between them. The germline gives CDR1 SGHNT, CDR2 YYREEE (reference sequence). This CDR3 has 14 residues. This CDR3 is CASSFITGYNEQFF. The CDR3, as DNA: TGTGCCAGCAGCTTTATTACAGGCTACAATGAGCAGTTCTTC. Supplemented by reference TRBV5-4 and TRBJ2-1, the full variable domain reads ETGVTQSPTHLIKTRGQQVTLRCSSQSGHNTVSWYQQALGQGPQFIFQYYREEENGRGNFPPRFSGLQFPNYSSELNVNALELDDSALYLCASSFITGYNEQFFGPGTRLTVL.

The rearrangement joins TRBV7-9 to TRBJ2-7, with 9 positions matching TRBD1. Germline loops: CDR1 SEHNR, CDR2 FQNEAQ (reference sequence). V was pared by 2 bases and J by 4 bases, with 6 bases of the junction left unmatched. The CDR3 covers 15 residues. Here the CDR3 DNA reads TGTGCCAGCAGCTTAACCGGGACAGGGATTTACGAGCAGTACTTC. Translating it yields CASSLTGTGIYEQYF.

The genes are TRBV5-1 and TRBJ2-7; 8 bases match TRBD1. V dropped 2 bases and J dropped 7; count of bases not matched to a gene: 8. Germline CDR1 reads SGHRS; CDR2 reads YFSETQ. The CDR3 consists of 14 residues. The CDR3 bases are TGCGCCAGCAGCTTTTTGCAGGGGGCGAGTGAGCAGTACTTC. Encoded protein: CASSFLQGASEQYF. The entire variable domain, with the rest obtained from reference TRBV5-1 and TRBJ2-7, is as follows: KAGVTQTPRYLIKTRGQQVTLSCSPISGHRSVSWYQQTPGQGLQFLFEYFSETQRNKGNFPGRFSGRQFSNSRSEMNVSTLELGDSALYLCASSFLQGASEQYFGPGTRLTVT.

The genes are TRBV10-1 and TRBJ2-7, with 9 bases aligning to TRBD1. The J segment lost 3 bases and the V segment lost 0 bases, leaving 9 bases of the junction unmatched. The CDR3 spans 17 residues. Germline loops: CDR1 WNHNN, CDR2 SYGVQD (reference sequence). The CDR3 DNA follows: TGCGCCAGCAGTGAGTCAGGGGACAGGGTTGGTCGCTACGAGCAGTACTTC. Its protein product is CASSESGDRVGRYEQYF.

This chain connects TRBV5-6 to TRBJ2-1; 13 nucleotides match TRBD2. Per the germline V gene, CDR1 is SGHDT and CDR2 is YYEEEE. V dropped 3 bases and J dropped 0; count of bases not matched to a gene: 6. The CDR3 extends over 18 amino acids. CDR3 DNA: TGTGCCAGCAGCTCTCGGACTAGCGGGAGTAGCTCCTACAATGAGCAGTTCTTC. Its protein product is CASSSRTSGSSSYNEQFF. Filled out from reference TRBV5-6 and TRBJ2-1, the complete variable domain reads DAGVTQSPTHLIKTRGQQVTLRCSPKSGHDTVSWYQQALGQGPQFIFQYYEEEERQRGNFPDRFSGHQFPNYSSELNVNALLLGDSALYLCASSSRTSGSSSYNEQFFGPGTRLTVL.

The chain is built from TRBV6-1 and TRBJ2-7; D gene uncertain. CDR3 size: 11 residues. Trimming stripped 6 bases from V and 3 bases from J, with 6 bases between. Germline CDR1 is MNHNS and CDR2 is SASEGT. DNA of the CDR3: TGTGCCAGCAGACGTAACTACGAGCAGTACTTC. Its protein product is CASRRNYEQYF.

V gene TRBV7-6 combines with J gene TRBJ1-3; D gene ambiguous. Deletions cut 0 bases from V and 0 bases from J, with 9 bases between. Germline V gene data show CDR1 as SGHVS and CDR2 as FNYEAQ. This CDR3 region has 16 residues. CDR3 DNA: TGTGCCAGCAGCTTAGCGGGCAGGAGCTCTGGAAACACCATATATTTT. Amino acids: CASSLAGRSSGNTIYF.

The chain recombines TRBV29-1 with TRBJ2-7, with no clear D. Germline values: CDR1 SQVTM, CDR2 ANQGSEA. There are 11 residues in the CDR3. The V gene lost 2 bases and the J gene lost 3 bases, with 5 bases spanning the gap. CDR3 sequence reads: CSVEYGYEQYF. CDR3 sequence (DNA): TGCAGCGTTGAATACGGCTACGAGCAGTACTTC.

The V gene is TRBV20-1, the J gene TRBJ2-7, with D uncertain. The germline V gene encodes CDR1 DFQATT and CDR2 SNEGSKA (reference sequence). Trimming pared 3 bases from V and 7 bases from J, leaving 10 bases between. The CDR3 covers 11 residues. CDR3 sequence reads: CSASYYSEQYF. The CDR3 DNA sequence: TGCAGTGCTAGTTACTACTCGGAGCAGTACTTC.

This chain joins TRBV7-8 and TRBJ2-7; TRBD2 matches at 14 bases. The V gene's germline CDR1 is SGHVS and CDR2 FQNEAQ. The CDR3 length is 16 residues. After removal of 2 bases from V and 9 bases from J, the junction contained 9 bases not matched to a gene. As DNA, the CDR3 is TGTGCCAGCAGCTTAATGGGGACTAGCGGGAGACGGGTGCAGTACTTC. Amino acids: CASSLMGTSGRRVQYF.

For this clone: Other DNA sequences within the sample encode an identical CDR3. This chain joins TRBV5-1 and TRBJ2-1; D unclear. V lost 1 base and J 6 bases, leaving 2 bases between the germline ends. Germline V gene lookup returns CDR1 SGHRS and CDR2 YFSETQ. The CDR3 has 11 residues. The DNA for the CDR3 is TGCGCCAGCAGCTTGAGCAATGAGCAGTTCTTC. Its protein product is CASSLSNEQFF.

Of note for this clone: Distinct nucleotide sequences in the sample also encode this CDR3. Written as DNA, the CDR3 is TGTGCCAGCAGCTTGGTGGCGGGAGGTAGGGAGACCCAGTACTTC. This encodes CASSLVAGGRETQYF. This sequence joins TRBV5-6 and TRBJ2-5; 8 positions agree with TRBD2. Germline assignment: CDR1 SGHDT and CDR2 YYEEEE. The junction had 6 bases not matched to a gene; V was cut back by 0 bases and J by 5 bases. The CDR3 is 15 amino acids.

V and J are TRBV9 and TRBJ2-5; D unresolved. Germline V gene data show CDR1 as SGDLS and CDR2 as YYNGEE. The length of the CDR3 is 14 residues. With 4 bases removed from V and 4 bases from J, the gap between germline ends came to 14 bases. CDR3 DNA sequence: TGTGCCAGCAGCACCTCCCCATTCCGAGAGACCCAGTACTTC. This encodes CASSTSPFRETQYF.

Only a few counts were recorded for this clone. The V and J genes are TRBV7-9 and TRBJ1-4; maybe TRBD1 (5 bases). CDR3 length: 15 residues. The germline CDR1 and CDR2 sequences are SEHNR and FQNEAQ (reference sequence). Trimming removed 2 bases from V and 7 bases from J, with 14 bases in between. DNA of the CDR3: TGTGCCAGCAGCTTACTCGGGGCGCAAGGTGAAAAACTGTTTTTT. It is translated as CASSLLGAQGEKLFF.

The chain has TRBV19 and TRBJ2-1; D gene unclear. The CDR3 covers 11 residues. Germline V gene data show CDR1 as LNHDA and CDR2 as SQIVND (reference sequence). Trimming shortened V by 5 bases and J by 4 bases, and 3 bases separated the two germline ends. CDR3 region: CASSLYNEQFF. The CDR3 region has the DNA TGTGCCAGTAGTTTGTACAATGAGCAGTTCTTC.

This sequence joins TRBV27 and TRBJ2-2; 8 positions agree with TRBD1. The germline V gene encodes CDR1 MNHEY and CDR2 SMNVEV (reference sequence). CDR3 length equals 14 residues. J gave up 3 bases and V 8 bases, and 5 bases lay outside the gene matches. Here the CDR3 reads CASRQGMDTGELFF. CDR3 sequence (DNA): TGTGCCAGCCGACAGGGGATGGACACCGGGGAGCTGTTTTTT.

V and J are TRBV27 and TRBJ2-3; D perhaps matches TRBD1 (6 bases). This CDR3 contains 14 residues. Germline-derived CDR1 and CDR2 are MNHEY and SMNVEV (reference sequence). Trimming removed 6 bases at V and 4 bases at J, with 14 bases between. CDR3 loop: CASSRQVWADTQYF. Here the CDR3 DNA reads TGTGCCAGCAGCAGACAGGTTTGGGCAGATACGCAGTATTTT.

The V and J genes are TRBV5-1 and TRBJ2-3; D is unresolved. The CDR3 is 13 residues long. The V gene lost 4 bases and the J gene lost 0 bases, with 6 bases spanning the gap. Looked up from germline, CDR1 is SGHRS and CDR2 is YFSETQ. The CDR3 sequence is CASSADSTDTQYF. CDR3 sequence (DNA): TGCGCCAGCAGCGCAGACAGCACAGATACGCAGTATTTT. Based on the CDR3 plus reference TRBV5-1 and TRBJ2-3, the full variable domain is KAGVTQTPRYLIKTRGQQVTLSCSPISGHRSVSWYQQTPGQGLQFLFEYFSETQRNKGNFPGRFSGRQFSNSRSEMNVSTLELGDSALYLCASSADSTDTQYFGPGTRLTVL.

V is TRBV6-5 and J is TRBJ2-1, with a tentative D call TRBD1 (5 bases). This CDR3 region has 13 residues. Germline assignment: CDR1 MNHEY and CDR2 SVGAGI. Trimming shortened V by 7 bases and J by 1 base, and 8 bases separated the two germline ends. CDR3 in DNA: TGTGCCAGCACTGCAGGGTCCTACAATGAGCAGTTCTTC. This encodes CASTAGSYNEQFF.